Below are 29 T cell receptor beta chains sequenced from a single sample in a study of technical replicates of blood from a handful of donors. Repertoires were generated with immunoSEQ multiplex PCR, while TCRdb's copy carries only in-frame clones and drops some. This table holds tens of thousands of clones, roughly 98% found once. Sequences were obtained from T cells isolated from PBMCs. The receptors come from a human donor in good health.

The chain uses TRBV10-3 and TRBJ1-1; D gene uncertain. The CDR3 is made up of 13 amino acids. The germline CDR1 and CDR2 sequences are ENHRY and SYGVKD. Trimming pared 0 bases from V and 8 bases from J, leaving 10 bases between. The CDR3 region has the DNA TGTGCCATCAGTGAGTCCTCAGTTGAAGAAGCTTTCTTT. Protein sequence: CAISESSVEEAFF.

The rearrangement joins TRBV5-4 to TRBJ2-6; a possible D gene is TRBD2 (6 bases). The CDR3 has 17 residues. Germline-derived CDR1 and CDR2 are SGHNT and YYREEE (reference sequence). Trimming stripped 4 bases from V and 0 bases from J, with 14 bases between. CDR3 sequence: CASSGGTASSGANVLTF. The CDR3 coding sequence is TGTGCCAGCAGCGGCGGGACGGCCAGCTCTGGGGCCAACGTCCTGACTTTC. Supplemented by reference TRBV5-4 and TRBJ2-6, the full variable domain reads ETGVTQSPTHLIKTRGQQVTLRCSSQSGHNTVSWYQQALGQGPQFIFQYYREEENGRGNFPPRFSGLQFPNYSSELNVNALELDDSALYLCASSGGTASSGANVLTFGAGSRLTVL.

The J gene is TRBJ2-1, the V gene TRBV14; a possible D gene is TRBD2 (7 bases). The CDR3 covers 15 residues. Germline CDR1 SGHDN, CDR2 FVKESK. V was pared by 5 bases and J by 3 bases, with 14 bases between. CDR3 in amino acids: CASSLGGLFYNEQFF. The CDR3 DNA follows: TGTGCCAGCAGCTTGGGGGGGCTGTTCTACAATGAGCAGTTCTTC.

The DNA for the CDR3 is TGTGCCACCAGCAGAGAGGGGAGGGTGCGGGGTCAGCCCCAGCATTTT. Amino acid sequence: CATSREGRVRGQPQHF. The chain has TRBV15 and TRBJ1-5; D is undetermined. CDR1 is LNHNV and CDR2 is YYDKDF in the germline V gene (reference sequence). The V end was cut by 0 bases, the J end by 6 bases, with 15 bases between. The CDR3 contains 16 residues.

The rearrangement uses TRBV27 and TRBJ2-1; TRBD2 matches at 9 bases. Germline lookup yields CDR1 MNHEY and CDR2 SMNVEV (reference sequence). V dropped 8 bases and J dropped 9; count of bases not matched to a gene: 8. CDR3 length equals 13 residues. The CDR3 spells CASRATSGSEQFF. The DNA of the CDR3 is TGTGCCAGCCGGGCGACTAGCGGCAGTGAGCAGTTCTTC.

The rearrangement uses TRBV27 and TRBJ2-5; 9 bases map to TRBD2. V shed 5 bases and J 4 bases; nucleotides not matched to a gene: 8. CDR3 length: 15 residues. Germline lookup yields CDR1 MNHEY and CDR2 SMNVEV (reference sequence). CDR3 in DNA: TGTGCCAGCAGTCGTAGCGGGAGCATAGGAGAGACCCAGTACTTC. Its protein is CASSRSGSIGETQYF.

This sequence joins TRBV30 and TRBJ1-2, with 7 positions matching TRBD1. Germline CDR1 reads GTSNPN; CDR2 reads SVGIG (reference sequence). The CDR3 covers 16 residues. V dropped 0 bases and J dropped 0; count of bases not matched to a gene: 7. The CDR3: CAWSVWRGRTNYGYTF. The CDR3 bases are TGTGCCTGGAGTGTATGGAGGGGGCGCACTAACTATGGCTACACCTTC.

This chain uses TRBV5-1 with TRBJ2-3; tentatively, D is TRBD2 (5 bases). The V end was cut by 0 bases, the J end by 1 base, with 15 bases between. This CDR3 comprises 17 residues. Germline assignment: CDR1 SGHRS and CDR2 YFSETQ. The CDR3 reads CASSLELRGYGTDTQYF. DNA of the CDR3: TGCGCCAGCAGCTTGGAATTGAGAGGGTACGGCACAGATACGCAGTATTTT.

V usage is TRBV7-9 and J usage is TRBJ1-3, with D possibly being TRBD1 (5 bases). The V end was cut by 1 base, the J end by 1 base, with 20 bases between. The CDR3 runs to 19 residues. CDR1 and CDR2 (germline): SEHNR, FQNEAQ (reference sequence). The CDR3 loop is CASSLDVAKVRVSGNTIYF. The CDR3 coding sequence is TGTGCCAGCAGCTTAGATGTCGCGAAGGTCAGGGTTTCTGGAAACACCATATATTTT.

This clone appeared a single time. The chain has TRBV4-1 and TRBJ2-3; tentative D call: TRBD2 (6 bases). This CDR3 has 16 residues. The germline V gene has CDR1 MGHRA and CDR2 YSYEKL. Trimming removed 4 bases at V and 0 bases at J, with 14 bases between. The chain's CDR3 is CASSLLLASSTDTQYF. In nucleotides, the CDR3 is TGCGCCAGCAGCCTTTTGCTAGCGTCTAGCACAGATACGCAGTATTTT.

This chain joins TRBV4-1 and TRBJ2-7; a possible D gene is TRBD1 (8 bases). The germline V gene has CDR1 MGHRA and CDR2 YSYEKL. The CDR3 runs to 15 residues. The germline V and J ends were trimmed by 3 bases and 3 bases, with 15 bases remaining between them. CDR3 nucleotides: TGCGCCAGCAGCCATACAGGGGGGGGCCGCTACGAGCAGTACTTC. Translation: CASSHTGGGRYEQYF.

The CDR3 region has the DNA TGTGCCTGGAGCCGGGACAGGGCGTACGAGCAGTACTTC. Translating gives CAWSRDRAYEQYF. The genes are TRBV30 and TRBJ2-7, with TRBD1 matching over 9 bases. The CDR3 spans 13 residues. The V segment lost 3 bases and the J segment 4 bases; nucleotides outside the gene matches: 4. CDR1 and CDR2 (germline): GTSNPN, SVGIG (reference sequence).

The chain links TRBV5-1 to TRBJ2-2, with 9 bases fitting TRBD2. J lost 5 bases, V lost 3 bases, and 5 bases had no gene match. The germline V gene has CDR1 SGHRS and CDR2 YFSETQ. The CDR3 sequence is 15 residues long. The chain's CDR3 is CASSYGLASTGELFF. The CDR3 bases are TGCGCCAGCAGCTACGGACTAGCGTCTACCGGGGAGCTGTTTTTT.

The CDR3 region is CASSLSRQPLDYEQYF. The CDR3 coding sequence is TGTGCCAGCAGTTTAAGCAGACAGCCCTTAGACTACGAGCAGTACTTC. The V and J genes are TRBV27 and TRBJ2-7, with a weak D call TRBD1 (5 bases). V was pared by 2 bases and J by 3 bases, with 17 bases between. Germline loops: CDR1 MNHEY, CDR2 SMNVEV (reference sequence). There are 16 residues in the CDR3.

J is TRBJ2-7 and V is TRBV2; TRBD2 matches at 10 bases. The CDR3 totals 15 residues. CDR1 and CDR2 (germline): SNHLY, FYNNEI. The V gene end was trimmed by 7 bases and the J gene end by 4 bases; junction bases not matched to a gene: 10. CDR3 region: CASIESAGGPYEQYF. The DNA for the CDR3 is TGTGCCAGCATTGAGTCAGCGGGGGGGCCTTACGAGCAGTACTTC.

This chain links TRBV19 with TRBJ1-5, with 8 bases aligning to TRBD1. The V and J ends lost 2 bases and 2 bases, in that order; junction bases with no gene match: 5. Germline CDR1 reads LNHDA; CDR2 reads SQIVND (reference sequence). The CDR3 sequence is 16 residues long. CDR3 region: CASSIRTGTGNQPQHF. The CDR3 region has the DNA TGTGCCAGTAGTATACGGACAGGGACGGGCAATCAGCCCCAGCATTTT.

This chain links TRBV10-3 with TRBJ1-5; D is perhaps TRBD1 (5 bases). This CDR3 contains 13 residues. Trimming stripped 10 bases from V and 5 bases from J, with 15 bases between. The germline gives CDR1 ENHRY, CDR2 SYGVKD. The CDR3 loop reads CATQSGVHQPQHF. In nucleotides, the CDR3 is TGTGCCACCCAATCGGGGGTTCATCAGCCCCAGCATTTT.

The CDR3 sequence: CASSSDRAINQPQHF. The CDR3 bases are TGTGCCAGCAGCTCCGACAGGGCGATTAATCAGCCCCAGCATTTT. The chain carries TRBV5-5 and TRBJ1-5, with 7 bases lining up with TRBD1. The J segment lost 4 bases and the V segment lost 3 bases, leaving 7 bases of the junction unmatched. This CDR3 has 15 amino acids. Germline V gives CDR1 SGHKS, CDR2 YYEKEE (reference sequence). Filled out from reference TRBV5-5 and TRBJ1-5, the complete variable domain reads DAGVTQSPTHLIKTRGQQVTLRCSPISGHKSVSWYQQVLGQGPQFIFQYYEKEERGRGNFPDRFSARQFPNYSSELNVNALLLGDSALYLCASSSDRAINQPQHFGDGTRLSIL.

The V call is TRBV7-8, the J call TRBJ2-1, with D perhaps TRBD2 (6 bases). Germline lookup yields CDR1 SGHVS and CDR2 FQNEAQ. The CDR3 is 15 amino acids. The V and J ends lost 5 bases and 4 bases respectively, with 15 bases between them. CDR3 loop: CASSTPAGRYNEQFF. The CDR3 DNA reads as TGTGCCAGCAGCACCCCAGCGGGCCGGTACAATGAGCAGTTCTTC.

In DNA form, the CDR3 reads TGTGCCTGGAGTGTAGGCAGGCCTCCAGGAAACACCATATATTTT. Protein product: CAWSVGRPPGNTIYF. The V and J genes are TRBV30 and TRBJ1-3; no reliable D call. Germline assignment: CDR1 GTSNPN and CDR2 SVGIG (reference sequence). Trimming shortened V by 0 bases and J by 4 bases, and 13 bases separated the two germline ends. CDR3 length: 15 amino acids.

CDR3 protein: CSAREAGGYTF. The CDR3 DNA sequence: TGCAGTGCTAGAGAAGCAGGGGGCTACACCTTC. The chain joins TRBV20-1 to TRBJ1-2; perhaps TRBD1 as D (5 bases). Germline V CDR1 and CDR2: DFQATT, SNEGSKA (reference sequence). The CDR3 has 11 amino acids. Trimming cost V 0 bases and J 8 bases, with 7 bases left between them.

This clone was detected once. As DNA, the CDR3 is TGTGCCAGCAGCGCCGTCAGGACTGGGGAAGGCTCCTACAATGAGCAGTTCTTC. It specifies CASSAVRTGEGSYNEQFF. The V gene is TRBV9, the J gene TRBJ2-1; tentative D call: TRBD2 (5 bases). Looked up from germline, CDR1 is SGDLS and CDR2 is YYNGEE. There are 18 residues in the CDR3. Trimming stripped 3 bases from V and 0 bases from J, with 19 bases between. Based on the CDR3 plus reference TRBV9 and TRBJ2-1, the full variable domain is DSGVTQTPKHLITATGQRVTLRCSPRSGDLSVYWYQQSLDQGLQFLIQYYNGEERAKGNILERFSAQQFPDLHSELNLSSLELGDSALYFCASSAVRTGEGSYNEQFFGPGTRLTVL.

The chain uses TRBV5-1 and TRBJ1-1, with D hard to call. Germline V gives CDR1 SGHRS, CDR2 YFSETQ. CDR3 length: 13 residues. V was clipped by 4 bases and J by 0 bases, with 7 bases between them. CDR3 residues: CASSGIMNTEAFF. CDR3 in DNA: TGCGCCAGCAGCGGCATCATGAACACTGAAGCTTTCTTT.

This chain joins TRBV6-1 and TRBJ2-7, with 9 bases aligning to TRBD1. Per germline, CDR1 MNHNS and CDR2 SASEGT. V lost 7 bases and J lost 0; bases outside the gene matches: 7. The CDR3 has 15 amino acids. CDR3 region: CASIKDRGFSYEQYF. CDR3 sequence (DNA): TGTGCCAGCATAAAAGACAGGGGGTTCTCCTACGAGCAGTACTTC.

This clone was found once. J is TRBJ1-3 and V is TRBV7-6; D not resolved. Between the trimmed V and J ends, which lost 1 base and 2 bases, there was a span of 9 bases. The germline V gene has CDR1 SGHVS and CDR2 FNYEAQ. The CDR3 is 15 amino acids. Here the CDR3 DNA reads TGTGCCAGCAGCTTAGGAGCGTCCCCTGGAAACACCATATATTTT. This encodes CASSLGASPGNTIYF.

CDR3 bases: TGTGCCAGCAGCCGGGGACAGGGGGGGACTGAAGCTTTCTTT. Residues: CASSRGQGGTEAFF. The chain recombines TRBV25-1 with TRBJ1-1; TRBD1 matches 11 bases. Trimming took 6 bases from V and 5 from J; bases not matched to a gene: 5. The CDR3 loop spans 14 amino acids. CDR1 is MGHDK, CDR2 SYGVNS, per germline. Drawing the rest from reference TRBV25-1 and TRBJ1-1, the complete variable domain is EADIYQTPRYLVIGTGKKITLECSQTMGHDKMYWYQQDPGMELHLIHYSYGVNSTEKGDLSSESTVSRIRTEHFPLTLESARPSHTSQYLCASSRGQGGTEAFFGQGTRLTVV.

The V and J genes are TRBV29-1 and TRBJ1-1, with D maybe TRBD1 (5 bases). Trimming left V 4 bases short and J 12 bases short, with 15 bases between. This CDR3 region has 11 residues. CDR1 SQVTM and CDR2 ANQGSEA come from the germline V gene. In DNA form, the CDR3 reads TGCAGCGTTGGTGCACTGGGGGACTCTTTCTTT. It translates to CSVGALGDSFF.

J is TRBJ2-3 and V is TRBV5-1; no reliable D call. Germline CDR1 reads SGHRS; CDR2 reads YFSETQ. Between the trimmed V and J ends, which lost 4 bases and 2 bases, there was a span of 2 bases. This CDR3 comprises 11 residues. The CDR3 is CASSLTDTQYF. In DNA, the CDR3 is TGCGCCAGCAGCCTCACAGATACGCAGTATTTT.

The CDR3 here is CASSPSTNSLEQYF. DNA for the CDR3: TGTGCCAGCAGCCCGAGTACGAACTCTCTCGAGCAGTACTTC. The genes are TRBV14 and TRBJ2-7; no firm D call. The CDR3 has 14 residues. Germline CDR1 reads SGHDN; CDR2 reads FVKESK. V lost 4 bases to trimming and J lost 6 bases, with 16 bases between them.